This T cell receptor beta chain was recorded in a study of cytomegalovirus exposure and HLA in healthy donors. Study-wide findings and caveats: Roughly uniform sequencing depth across donors was assumed, possibly incorrectly. CMV serostatus was the only recorded immune exposure for donors.

V trimming: 4 bases; J trimming: 2 bases; junction bases outside the gene matches: 2. Germline V gene data show CDR1 as WNHNN and CDR2 as SYGVQD (reference sequence). This CDR3 spans 13 amino acids. The count of this clone is one. No antigen is known for it. Use of 60 Vbeta and 13 Jbeta primers characterized the PCR. The method was immunoSEQ multiplex PCR; TCRdb's version includes in-frame clones alone and lacks a portion of them. The profile shows some 160,000 clones, 65% to 90% of them singletons. Sequenced input: PBMCs. This chain connects TRBV10-1 to TRBJ2-7; 7 bases are a match to TRBD1. This TCR derives from a male donor in good health and CMV-seronegative. The CDR3 is CASSAGTAYEQYF. The CDR3 bases are TGCGCCAGCAGTGCCGGGACAGCCTACGAGCAGTACTTC.